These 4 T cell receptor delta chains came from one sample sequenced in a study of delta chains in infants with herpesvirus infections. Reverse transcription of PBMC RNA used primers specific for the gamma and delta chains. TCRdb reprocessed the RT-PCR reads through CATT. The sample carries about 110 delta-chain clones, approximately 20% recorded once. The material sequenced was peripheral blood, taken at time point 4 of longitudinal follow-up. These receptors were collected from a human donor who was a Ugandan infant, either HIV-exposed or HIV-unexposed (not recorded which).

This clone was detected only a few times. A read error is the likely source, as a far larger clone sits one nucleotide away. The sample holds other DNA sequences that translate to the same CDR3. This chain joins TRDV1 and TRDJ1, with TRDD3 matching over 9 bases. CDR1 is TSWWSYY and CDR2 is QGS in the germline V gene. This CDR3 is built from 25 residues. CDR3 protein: CALGDPPLSSAPGVLGDHYTDKLIF. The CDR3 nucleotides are TGCGCTCTTGGGGATCCCCCCCTCTCCTCGGCACCGGGGGTACTGGGGGACCACTACACCGATAAACTCATCTTT.

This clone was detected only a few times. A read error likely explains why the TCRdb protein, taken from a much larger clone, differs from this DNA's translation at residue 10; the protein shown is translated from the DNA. The CDR3 here is CACDILGDTTQLFF. CDR3 nucleotides: TGTGCCTGTGACATACTGGGGGATACAACACAACTCTTCTTT. The chain combines TRDV2 with TRDJ2; 12 bases map to TRDD3. CDR1 GEAIGNYY and CDR2 EKD come from the germline V gene. The CDR3 is made up of 14 amino acids. J gave up 9 bases and V 2 bases, and 3 bases lay outside the gene matches.

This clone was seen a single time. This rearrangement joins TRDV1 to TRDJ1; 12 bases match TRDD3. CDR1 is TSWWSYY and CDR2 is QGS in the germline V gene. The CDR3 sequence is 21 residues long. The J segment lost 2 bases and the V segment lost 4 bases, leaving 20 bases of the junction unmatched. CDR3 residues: CALGVRLPTGTGGYKTDKLIF. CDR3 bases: TGTGCTCTTGGGGTACGCCTTCCTACGGGTACTGGGGGATACAAGACCGATAAACTCATCTTT.

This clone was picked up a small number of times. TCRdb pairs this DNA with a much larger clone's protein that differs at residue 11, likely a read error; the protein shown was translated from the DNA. CDR3 loop: CACDILGDTAKLFF. The CDR3 DNA sequence: TGTGCCTGTGACATACTGGGGGATACAGCAAAACTCTTCTTT. V usage is TRDV2 and J usage is TRDJ2; 12 nucleotides match TRDD3. The CDR3 contains 14 residues. Germline loops: CDR1 GEAIGNYY, CDR2 EKD.